The 26 T cell receptor beta chains listed next were all sequenced from one sample in a study of T cell responses to AZD1222 COVID-19 vaccine. TCRdb's copy holds only in-frame clones and misses some; the assay was immunoSEQ multiplex PCR. The sample contains about 150,000 clones, 70% to 90% of which appear only once. The starting material was peripheral blood, obtained on day 0 of AZD1222 vaccination. These receptors all come from an adult in good health.

This CDR3 reads CASSYQGGLSGELFF. The DNA for the CDR3 is TGTGCCAGCAGTTACCAAGGGGGCTTGTCCGGGGAGCTGTTTTTT. The chain uses TRBV6-5 and TRBJ2-2; 7 bases align to TRBD1. Trimming cost V 2 bases and J 6 bases; bases outside gene matches: 6. The CDR3 is made up of 15 amino acids. Germline values: CDR1 MNHEY, CDR2 SVGAGI.

The chain links TRBV7-2 to TRBJ1-5, with no clear D. This CDR3 region has 12 residues. Germline V gene data show CDR1 as SGHTA and CDR2 as FQGNSA. Deletions cut 5 bases from V and 5 bases from J, with 7 bases between. In DNA, the CDR3 is TGTGCCAGCAGCCGGGAATATCAGCCCCAGCATTTT. Protein sequence: CASSREYQPQHF.

The chain employs TRBV12-3 or TRBV12-4 and TRBJ2-7; D possibly uses TRBD1 or TRBD2 (6 bases each). This CDR3 has 12 residues. Deletions cut 3 bases from V and 6 bases from J, with 9 bases between. CDR3 sequence (DNA): TGTGCCAGCAGTTTGTGGGGGGCCGAGCAGTACTTC. Translating gives CASSLWGAEQYF.

Concerning this clone: Other DNA sequences in this specimen translate into the identical CDR3. Here the CDR3 reads CASSPGAPYNEQFF. DNA of the CDR3: TGTGCCAGCTCCCCCGGGGCCCCCTACAATGAGCAGTTCTTC. The V gene is TRBV18, the J gene TRBJ2-1, with D perhaps TRBD1 or TRBD2 (5 bases each). Between the trimmed V and J ends, which lost 6 bases and 2 bases, there was a span of 11 bases. Germline CDR1 and CDR2: KGHSH and LQKENI. This CDR3 spans 14 amino acids.

The table lists this clone with a few counts. This chain uses TRBV25-1 with TRBJ2-7; D is ambiguous. V lost 0 bases and J 5 bases, leaving 5 bases between the germline ends. This CDR3 has 12 residues. Germline CDR1 MGHDK, CDR2 SYGVNS. The CDR3 loop reads CASSEYIDEQYF. DNA for the CDR3: TGTGCCAGCAGTGAATATATCGACGAGCAGTACTTC.

The rearrangement uses TRBV4-2 and TRBJ2-1, with 9 nucleotides matching TRBD1. The V and J ends lost 1 base and 3 bases, in that order; junction bases with no gene match: 7. The germline CDR1 and CDR2 sequences are LGHNA and YNFKEQ. The CDR3 consists of 17 residues. The CDR3 reads CASSQVVGQGGYNEQFF. As DNA, the CDR3 is TGTGCCAGCAGCCAAGTAGTGGGACAGGGTGGCTACAATGAGCAGTTCTTC.

This chain links TRBV5-6 with TRBJ1-6; 7 bases align to TRBD1. Germline V gene sequence: CDR1 SGHDT, CDR2 YYEEEE. CDR3 length: 15 amino acids. V was clipped by 3 bases and J by 9 bases; unmatched bases: 9. The CDR3 is CASSSRDRVGSPLHF. The CDR3 bases are TGTGCCAGCAGCTCAAGAGACAGGGTCGGTTCACCCCTCCACTTT.

The chain employs TRBV6-1 and TRBJ2-3; 9 nucleotides align to TRBD1. The V gene's germline CDR1 is MNHNS and CDR2 SASEGT. Losses at the gene ends were 4 bases for V and 2 bases for J; bases not matched to a gene: 7. The CDR3 extends over 16 amino acids. The CDR3 nucleotides are TGTGCCAGCAGTGGCAGGGGGACAGGGTACACAGATACGCAGTATTTT. Its translation is CASSGRGTGYTDTQYF.

The V call is TRBV29-1, the J call TRBJ2-3; maybe TRBD2 (5 bases). Trimming left V 8 bases short and J 2 bases short, with 20 bases between. CDR1 and CDR2 (germline): SQVTM, ANQGSEA. The length of the CDR3 is 15 residues. The CDR3 protein is CSYPRTGTYTDTQYF. CDR3 coding DNA: TGCAGCTATCCCAGGACTGGAACCTACACAGATACGCAGTATTTT.

The chain has TRBV6-1 and TRBJ1-1; D is undetermined. V lost 3 bases, J lost 0 bases, and 8 bases lay in between. The germline gives CDR1 MNHNS, CDR2 SASEGT. The CDR3 runs to 14 residues. CDR3 sequence reads: CASSDTWVNTEAFF. CDR3 in DNA: TGTGCCAGCAGTGATACGTGGGTGAACACTGAAGCTTTCTTT.

The chain recombines TRBV7-2 with TRBJ2-1; D perhaps matches TRBD1 (5 bases). Germline V lookup: CDR1 SGHTA, CDR2 FQGNSA. V lost 1 base, J lost 7 bases, and 26 bases lay in between. There are 19 residues in the CDR3. CDR3 in amino acids: CASSLEIGAAELVKNEQFF. The CDR3 region has the DNA TGTGCCAGCAGCTTAGAGATAGGGGCGGCTGAACTGGTGAAGAATGAGCAGTTCTTC.

This clone appeared a few times. The chain couples TRBV12-3 or TRBV12-4 to TRBJ1-5; TRBD1 is a possible D gene (6 bases). This CDR3 contains 13 residues. The V end was cut by 6 bases, the J end by 7 bases, with 13 bases between. The CDR3 spells CASRATGNQPQHF. CDR3 nucleotide sequence: TGTGCCAGCAGGGCTACAGGGAACCAGCCCCAGCATTTT.

This clone was seen a handful of times. The chain links TRBV5-1 to TRBJ2-2; the D is unclear. Germline assignment: CDR1 SGHRS and CDR2 YFSETQ. Trimming stripped 4 bases from V and 8 bases from J, with 12 bases between. CDR3 length: 13 amino acids. CDR3 DNA: TGCGCCAGCAGCGATTCCCCCATTGGGGAGCTGTTTTTT. Residues: CASSDSPIGELFF.

V and J are TRBV14 and TRBJ2-2; D is possibly TRBD2 (7 bases). Looked up from germline, CDR1 is SGHDN and CDR2 is FVKESK. The CDR3 is 14 amino acids. Trimming shortened V by 3 bases and J by 7 bases, and 12 bases separated the two germline ends. The CDR3 coding sequence is TGTGCCAGCAGCCAGTGGGGGGGCGTCGGGGAGCTGTTTTTT. Translating gives CASSQWGGVGELFF.

The J gene is TRBJ1-1, the V gene TRBV6-5; D gene ambiguous. Germline CDR1 MNHEY, CDR2 SVGAGI. This CDR3 comprises 12 residues. The V end lost 3 bases, the J end lost 3 bases, and 5 bases lay between the germline ends. This CDR3 reads CASSYTYTEAFF. The CDR3 nucleotides are TGTGCCAGCAGTTATACCTACACTGAAGCTTTCTTT.

This clone was detected once. V gene TRBV7-9 combines with J gene TRBJ2-5; TRBD1 matches at 9 bases. V was pared by 3 bases and J by 1 base, with 6 bases of the junction left unmatched. This CDR3 region has 16 residues. From germline, CDR1 is SEHNR and CDR2 FQNEAQ (reference sequence). In DNA, the CDR3 is TGTGCCAGCAGCTTGGGCCCGACAGGGGGCCAAGAGACCCAGTACTTC. Translating gives CASSLGPTGGQETQYF. Looking up the rest from reference TRBV7-9 and TRBJ2-5 gives the full variable domain: DTGVSQNPRHKITKRGQNVTFRCDPISEHNRLYWYRQTLGQGPEFLTYFQNEAQLEKSRLLSDRFSAERPKGSFSTLEIQRTEQGDSAMYLCASSLGPTGGQETQYFGPGTRLLVL.

V gene TRBV7-9 combines with J gene TRBJ2-7; 8 positions agree with TRBD1. The CDR3 has 14 amino acids. Germline V CDR1 and CDR2: SEHNR, FQNEAQ (reference sequence). The V segment lost 5 bases and the J segment 6 bases; nucleotides outside the gene matches: 9. DNA for the CDR3: TGTGCCAGCAGCCCGGACAGGGCCCTAGGCGAGCAGTACTTC. It translates to CASSPDRALGEQYF. The full variable domain, in which reference TRBV7-9 and TRBJ2-7 provide the parts outside the CDR3, is DTGVSQNPRHKITKRGQNVTFRCDPISEHNRLYWYRQTLGQGPEFLTYFQNEAQLEKSRLLSDRFSAERPKGSFSTLEIQRTEQGDSAMYLCASSPDRALGEQYFGPGTRLTVT.

Worth noting for this clone: Compared with germline, one end of the junction differs, possibly owing to a read error. This chain links TRBV7-7 with TRBJ2-1, with D perhaps matching TRBD1 (6 bases). The germline CDR1 and CDR2 sequences are SSHAT and FNYEAQ (reference sequence). The CDR3 has 17 residues. CDR3 amino acids: CASSLGFSRRGGNEQFF. The CDR3 DNA follows: TGTGCTAGCAGCTTAGGCTTTAGCCGGAGAGGGGGCAATGAGCAGTTCTTC.

The genes are TRBV27 and TRBJ1-6; D ambiguous. The germline V gene encodes CDR1 MNHEY and CDR2 SMNVEV (reference sequence). V shed 5 bases and J shed 6 bases, with 11 bases lying between them. This CDR3 is 14 amino acids long. CDR3 DNA: TGTGCCAGCAGTGGCGGTCTGGGTAATTCACCCCTCCACTTT. Its protein product is CASSGGLGNSPLHF.

The rearrangement uses TRBV2 and TRBJ2-3, with D hard to call. Germline loops: CDR1 SNHLY, CDR2 FYNNEI. The CDR3 covers 14 residues. The ends were cut back, 6 bases at V and 1 base at J, with 11 bases in the middle. CDR3 coding DNA: TGTGCCAGCAGGGTGGGATCAGGCACAGATACGCAGTATTTT. Residues: CASRVGSGTDTQYF.

This sequence joins TRBV18 and TRBJ1-2; no definite D call. This CDR3 has 15 amino acids. The germline V and J ends were trimmed by 3 bases and 3 bases, with 14 bases remaining between them. Germline V gene lookup returns CDR1 KGHSH and CDR2 LQKENI. CDR3 in DNA: TGTGCCAGCTCACCGAGCGAAGTGGAGGACTATGGCTACACCTTC. This translates into CASSPSEVEDYGYTF.

This sequence joins TRBV9 and TRBJ1-5; no reliable D call. The V gene lost 1 base and the J gene lost 1 base, with 3 bases spanning the gap. Germline CDR1 and CDR2: SGDLS and YYNGEE. The CDR3 is made up of 13 amino acids. As DNA, the CDR3 is TGTGCCAGCAGCGTAAACAGCAATCAGCCCCAGCATTTT. Its protein product is CASSVNSNQPQHF.

The chain carries TRBV4-1 and TRBJ1-6, with a possible D match to TRBD1 (6 bases). This CDR3 is built from 14 residues. Germline V gives CDR1 MGHRA, CDR2 YSYEKL. Trimming shortened V by 4 bases and J by 8 bases, and 12 bases separated the two germline ends. The CDR3, as DNA: TGCGCCAGCAGCCCCCCGGACAGAGATTCACCCCTCCACTTT. It is translated as CASSPPDRDSPLHF.

The genes are TRBV19 and TRBJ1-5; 10 nucleotides align to TRBD1. V lost 1 base to trimming and J lost 0 bases; unmatched junction nucleotides: 12. The CDR3 has 20 residues. CDR1 LNHDA and CDR2 SQIVND come from the germline V gene (reference sequence). CDR3 nucleotides: TGTGCCAGTAGTATAGGCCCCGGGACAGGGGTCTTATATAGCAATCAGCCCCAGCATTTT. Its protein product is CASSIGPGTGVLYSNQPQHF.

J is TRBJ2-5 and V is TRBV7-9, with 7 nucleotides matching TRBD2. Germline V CDR1 and CDR2: SEHNR, FQNEAQ (reference sequence). The CDR3 has 12 residues. With V trimmed by 1 base and J by 14 bases, 7 bases remained unmatched. CDR3 in amino acids: CASSLVNGRVYF. The CDR3 nucleotides are TGTGCCAGCAGCTTAGTGAATGGGAGGGTTTACTTC. The variable domain in full, completed from reference TRBV7-9 and TRBJ2-5, reads DTGVSQNPRHKITKRGQNVTFRCDPISEHNRLYWYRQTLGQGPEFLTYFQNEAQLEKSRLLSDRFSAERPKGSFSTLEIQRTEQGDSAMYLCASSLVNGRVYFGPGTRLLVL.

This chain joins TRBV27 and TRBJ1-1; D gene unclear. The CDR3 consists of 16 residues. CDR1 and CDR2 (germline): MNHEY, SMNVEV (reference sequence). V lost 5 bases and J lost 8, with 24 bases in between. CDR3 protein: CASSPFRALGLSEAFF. The CDR3 DNA is TGTGCCAGCAGTCCCTTCCGGGCGCTAGGACTATCAGAAGCTTTCTTT.